This T cell receptor beta chain was retrieved from a study of regulatory T cells in long-lasting Graves disease. Time point described: newly diagnosed GD, antithyroid drugs for less than 3 months. Preparation of the TCR library used RNA extracted from PBMCs. This clonotype was recorded many times. Germline V lookup: CDR1 DFQATT, CDR2 SNEGSKA (reference sequence). The V end lost 5 bases, the J end lost 1 base, and 14 bases lay between the germline ends. CDR3 length: 14 residues. The TCR beta library used iRepertoire HTBI primers with Arm-PCR amplification of CDR3. TCRdb redid the calling of the multiplex PCR reads with MiXCR, one entry per CDR3 protein. The table has about 520,000 distinct CDR3 sequences, around 12% seen once. In addition, the sample was reused for a study of T cells in Graves' hyperthyroidism and ophthalmopathy.

Sequenced material: peripheral blood mononuclear cells (PBMCs), taken at new diagnosis, from a patient treated with antithyroid drugs. The receptor was derived from a woman between 25 and 40 years old with Graves disease. The chain has TRBV20-1 and TRBJ1-1; unclear D gene. Here the CDR3 DNA reads TGCAGTGCTTATATACATGGTAGGAACACTGAAGCTTTCTTT. As protein: CSAYIHGRNTEAFF.